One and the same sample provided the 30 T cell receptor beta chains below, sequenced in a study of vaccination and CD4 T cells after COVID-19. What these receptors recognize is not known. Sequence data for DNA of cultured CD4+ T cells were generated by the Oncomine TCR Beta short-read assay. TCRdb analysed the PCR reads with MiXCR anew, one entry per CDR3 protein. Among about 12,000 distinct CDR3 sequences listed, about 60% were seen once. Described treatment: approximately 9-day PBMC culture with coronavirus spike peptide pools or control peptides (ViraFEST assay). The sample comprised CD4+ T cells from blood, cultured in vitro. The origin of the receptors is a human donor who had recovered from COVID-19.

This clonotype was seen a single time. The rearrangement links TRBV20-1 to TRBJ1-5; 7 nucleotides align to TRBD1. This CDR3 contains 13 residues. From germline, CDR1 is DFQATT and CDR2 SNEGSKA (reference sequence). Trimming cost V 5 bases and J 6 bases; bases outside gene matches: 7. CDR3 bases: TGCAGTGCTGGACGACAGGGCGGTCAGCCCCAGCATTTT. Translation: CSAGRQGGQPQHF.

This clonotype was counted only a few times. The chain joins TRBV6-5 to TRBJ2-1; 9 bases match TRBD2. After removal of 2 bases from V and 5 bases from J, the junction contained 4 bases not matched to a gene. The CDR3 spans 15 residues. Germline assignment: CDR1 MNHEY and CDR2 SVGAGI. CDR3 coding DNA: TGTGCCAGCAGTTACGGGGCTAGCGGGGACAATGAGCAGTTCTTC. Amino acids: CASSYGASGDNEQFF.

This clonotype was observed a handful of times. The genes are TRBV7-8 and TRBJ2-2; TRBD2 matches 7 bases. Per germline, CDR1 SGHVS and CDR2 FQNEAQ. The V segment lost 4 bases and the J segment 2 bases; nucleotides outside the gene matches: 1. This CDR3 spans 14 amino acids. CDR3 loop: CASSSGLNTGELFF. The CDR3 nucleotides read TGTGCCAGCAGCTCGGGACTAAACACCGGGGAGCTGTTTTTT.

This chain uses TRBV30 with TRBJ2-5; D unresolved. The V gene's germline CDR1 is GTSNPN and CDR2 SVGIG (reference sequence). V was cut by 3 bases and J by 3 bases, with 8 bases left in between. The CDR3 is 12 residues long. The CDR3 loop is CAWSLGKETQYF. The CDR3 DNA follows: TGTGCCTGGAGCTTGGGGAAAGAGACCCAGTACTTC.

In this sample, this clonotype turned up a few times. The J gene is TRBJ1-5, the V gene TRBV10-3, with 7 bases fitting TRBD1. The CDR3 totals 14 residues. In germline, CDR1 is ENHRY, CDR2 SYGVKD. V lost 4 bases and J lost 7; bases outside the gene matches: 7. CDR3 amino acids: CAISGDRVGQPQHF. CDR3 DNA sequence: TGTGCCATCAGTGGCGACAGGGTCGGGCAGCCCCAGCATTTT.

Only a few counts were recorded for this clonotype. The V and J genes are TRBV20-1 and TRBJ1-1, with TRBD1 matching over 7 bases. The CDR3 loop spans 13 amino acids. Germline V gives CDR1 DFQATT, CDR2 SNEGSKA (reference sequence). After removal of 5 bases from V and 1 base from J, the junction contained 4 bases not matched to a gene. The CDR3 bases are TGCAGTGCTGGGGGACAGCAGAACACTGAAGCTTTCTTT. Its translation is CSAGGQQNTEAFF.

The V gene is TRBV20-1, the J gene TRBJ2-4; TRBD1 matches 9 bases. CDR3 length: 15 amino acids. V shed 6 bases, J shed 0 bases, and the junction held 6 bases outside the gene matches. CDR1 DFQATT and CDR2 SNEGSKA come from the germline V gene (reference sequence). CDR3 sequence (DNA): TGCAGTGCCAGGGACAGGGAAGGAGCCAAAAACATTCAGTACTTC. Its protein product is CSARDREGAKNIQYF.

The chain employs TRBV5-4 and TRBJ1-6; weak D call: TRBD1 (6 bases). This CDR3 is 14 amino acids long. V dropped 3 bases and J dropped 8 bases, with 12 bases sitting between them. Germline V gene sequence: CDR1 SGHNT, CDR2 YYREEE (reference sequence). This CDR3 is CASSSRQDDSPLHF. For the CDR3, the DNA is TGTGCCAGCAGCTCTAGACAGGATGATTCACCCCTCCACTTT.

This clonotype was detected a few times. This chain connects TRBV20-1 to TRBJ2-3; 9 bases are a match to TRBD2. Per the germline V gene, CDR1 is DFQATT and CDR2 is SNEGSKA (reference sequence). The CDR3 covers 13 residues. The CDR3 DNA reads TGCGGCATGTTAGCGGGAGATGGGGATACGCAGTATTTT. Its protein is CGMLAGDGDTQYF.

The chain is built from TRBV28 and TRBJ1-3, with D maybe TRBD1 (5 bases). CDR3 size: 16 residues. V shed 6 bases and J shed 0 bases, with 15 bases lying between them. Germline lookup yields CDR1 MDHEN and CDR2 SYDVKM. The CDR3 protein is CASRRQIGPSGNTIYF. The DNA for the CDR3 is TGTGCCAGCAGGAGACAGATAGGGCCCTCTGGAAACACCATATATTTT.

The CDR3 loop reads CASSLGSGDSPLHF. Written as DNA, the CDR3 is TGTGCCAGCAGCTTGGGGTCAGGAGATTCACCCCTCCACTTT. The genes are TRBV5-8 and TRBJ1-6, with unresolved D. Germline V gene data show CDR1 as SGHTS and CDR2 as YDEGEE. This CDR3 contains 14 residues. Trimming removed 0 bases at V and 8 bases at J, with 9 bases between.

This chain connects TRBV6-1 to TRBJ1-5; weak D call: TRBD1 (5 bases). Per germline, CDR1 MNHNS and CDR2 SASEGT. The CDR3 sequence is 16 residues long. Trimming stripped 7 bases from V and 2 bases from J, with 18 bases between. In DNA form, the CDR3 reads TGTGCCAGCACCCGTTGGGCGACAGAGCGCAATCAGCCCCAGCATTTT. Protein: CASTRWATERNQPQHF.

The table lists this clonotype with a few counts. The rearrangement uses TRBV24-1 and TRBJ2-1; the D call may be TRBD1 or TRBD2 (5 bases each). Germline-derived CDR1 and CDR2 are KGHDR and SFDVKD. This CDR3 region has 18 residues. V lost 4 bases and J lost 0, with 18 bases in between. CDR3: CATSDTLRGLSSYNEQFF. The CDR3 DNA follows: TGTGCCACCAGTGACACCCTACGGGGCTTGAGCTCCTACAATGAGCAGTTCTTC.

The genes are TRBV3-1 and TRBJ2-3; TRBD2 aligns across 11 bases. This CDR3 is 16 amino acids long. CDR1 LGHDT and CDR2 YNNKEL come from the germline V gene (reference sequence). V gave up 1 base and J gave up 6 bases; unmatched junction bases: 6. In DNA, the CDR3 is TGTGCCAGCAGCCAAGGTTTGGCTAGCGGGAGGGATACGCAGTATTTT. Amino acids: CASSQGLASGRDTQYF.

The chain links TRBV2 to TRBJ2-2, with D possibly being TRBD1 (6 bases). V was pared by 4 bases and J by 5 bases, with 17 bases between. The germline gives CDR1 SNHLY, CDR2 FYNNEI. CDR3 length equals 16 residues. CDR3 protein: CASSALPTGTTGELFF. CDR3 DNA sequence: TGTGCCAGCAGTGCCCTACCTACAGGGACGACCGGGGAGCTGTTTTTT.

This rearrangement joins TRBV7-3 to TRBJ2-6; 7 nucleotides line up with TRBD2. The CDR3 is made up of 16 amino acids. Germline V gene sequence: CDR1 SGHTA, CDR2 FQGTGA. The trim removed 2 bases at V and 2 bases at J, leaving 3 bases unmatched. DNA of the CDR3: TGTGCCAGCAGCTTATCGGCGGGAGCTGGGGCCAACGTCCTGACTTTC. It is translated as CASSLSAGAGANVLTF. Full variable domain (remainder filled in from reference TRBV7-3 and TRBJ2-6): GAGVSQTPSNKVTEKGKYVELRCDPISGHTALYWYRQSLGQGPEFLIYFQGTGAADDSGLPNDRFFAVRPEGSVSTLKIQRTERGDSAVYLCASSLSAGAGANVLTFGAGSRLTVL.

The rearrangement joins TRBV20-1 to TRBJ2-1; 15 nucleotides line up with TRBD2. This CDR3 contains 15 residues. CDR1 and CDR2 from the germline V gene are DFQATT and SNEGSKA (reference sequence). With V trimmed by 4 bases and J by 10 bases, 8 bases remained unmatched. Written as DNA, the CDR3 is TGCAGTGCTACCCCGGGACTAGCGGGAGGTGGAGAGCAGTTCTTC. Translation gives CSATPGLAGGGEQFF.

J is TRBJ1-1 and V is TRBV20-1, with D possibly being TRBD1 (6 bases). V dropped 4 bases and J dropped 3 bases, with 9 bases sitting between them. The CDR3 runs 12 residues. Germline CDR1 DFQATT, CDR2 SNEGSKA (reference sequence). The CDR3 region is CSAIQGYTEAFF. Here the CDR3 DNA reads TGCAGTGCTATTCAGGGGTACACTGAAGCTTTCTTT.

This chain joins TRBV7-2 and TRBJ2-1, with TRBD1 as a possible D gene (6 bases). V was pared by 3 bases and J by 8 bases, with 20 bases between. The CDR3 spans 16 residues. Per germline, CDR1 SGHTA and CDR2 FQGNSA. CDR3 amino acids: CASSFASRGSGYEQFF. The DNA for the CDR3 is TGTGCCAGCAGCTTCGCCTCAAGGGGGTCAGGTTATGAGCAGTTCTTC.

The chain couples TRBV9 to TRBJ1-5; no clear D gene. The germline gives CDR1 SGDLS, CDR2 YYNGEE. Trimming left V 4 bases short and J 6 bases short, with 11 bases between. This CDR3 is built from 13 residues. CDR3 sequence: CASSSTAGQPQHF. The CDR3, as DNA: TGTGCCAGCAGCTCGACGGCTGGTCAGCCCCAGCATTTT.

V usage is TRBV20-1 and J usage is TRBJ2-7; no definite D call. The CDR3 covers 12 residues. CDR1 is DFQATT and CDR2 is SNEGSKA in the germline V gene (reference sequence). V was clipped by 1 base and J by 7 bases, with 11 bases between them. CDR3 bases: TGCAGTGCTAGAGTATACCTGGGGGAGCAGTACTTC. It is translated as CSARVYLGEQYF.

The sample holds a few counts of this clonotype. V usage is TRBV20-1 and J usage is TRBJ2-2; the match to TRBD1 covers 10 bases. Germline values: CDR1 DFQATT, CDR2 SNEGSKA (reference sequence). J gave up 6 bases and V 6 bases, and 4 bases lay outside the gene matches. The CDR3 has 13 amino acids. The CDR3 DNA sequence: TGCAGTGCCTCCGGGACAGGGGCCGGGGAGCTGTTTTTT. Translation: CSASGTGAGELFF.

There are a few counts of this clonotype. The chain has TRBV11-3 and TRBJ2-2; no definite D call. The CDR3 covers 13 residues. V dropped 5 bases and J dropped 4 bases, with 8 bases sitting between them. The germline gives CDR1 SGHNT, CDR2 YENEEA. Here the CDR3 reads CASSGRITGELFF. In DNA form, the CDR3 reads TGTGCCAGCAGCGGGCGAATCACCGGGGAGCTGTTTTTT.

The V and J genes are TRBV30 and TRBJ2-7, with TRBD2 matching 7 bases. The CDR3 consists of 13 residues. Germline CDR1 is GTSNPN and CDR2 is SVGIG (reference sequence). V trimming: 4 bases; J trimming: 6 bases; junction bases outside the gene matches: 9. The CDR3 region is CAWKKTSFSEQYF. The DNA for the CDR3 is TGTGCCTGGAAAAAGACTAGCTTCAGCGAGCAGTACTTC.

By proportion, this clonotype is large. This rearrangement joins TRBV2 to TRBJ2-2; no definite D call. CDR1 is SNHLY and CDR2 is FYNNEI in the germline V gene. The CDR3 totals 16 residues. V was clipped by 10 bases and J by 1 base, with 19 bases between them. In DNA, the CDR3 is TGTGCCACCTATACAACGACCTCCGAGAACACCGGGGAGCTGTTTTTT. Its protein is CATYTTTSENTGELFF. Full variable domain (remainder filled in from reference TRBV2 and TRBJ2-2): EPEVTQTPSHQVTQMGQEVILRCVPISNHLYFYWYRQILGQKVEFLVSFYNNEISEKSEIFDDQFSVERPDGSNFTLKIRSTKLEDSAMYFCATYTTTSENTGELFFGEGSRLTVL.

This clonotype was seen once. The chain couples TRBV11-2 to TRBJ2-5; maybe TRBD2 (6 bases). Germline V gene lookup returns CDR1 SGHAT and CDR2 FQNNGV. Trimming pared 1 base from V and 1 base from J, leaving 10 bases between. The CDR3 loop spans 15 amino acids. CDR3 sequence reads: CASSLVLTSQETQYF. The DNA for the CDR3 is TGTGCCAGCAGCTTAGTTTTGACTAGCCAAGAGACCCAGTACTTC.

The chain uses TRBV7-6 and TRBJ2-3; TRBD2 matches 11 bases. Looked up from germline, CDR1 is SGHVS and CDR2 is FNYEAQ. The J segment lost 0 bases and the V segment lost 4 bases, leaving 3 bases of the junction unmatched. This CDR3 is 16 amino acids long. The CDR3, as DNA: TGTGCCAGCAGCTCTAGGACTAGCGGGAGCACAGATACGCAGTATTTT. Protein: CASSSRTSGSTDTQYF.

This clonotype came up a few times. The CDR3 nucleotides are TGTGCCAGCAGCTCCAGGGATAGGTTCGATGGCTACACCTTC. Protein: CASSSRDRFDGYTF. This rearrangement joins TRBV7-9 to TRBJ1-2, with D possibly being TRBD1 (5 bases). V was trimmed by 4 bases and J by 6 bases, leaving 15 bases between them. CDR1 and CDR2 from the germline V gene are SEHNR and FQNEAQ (reference sequence). CDR3 length: 14 amino acids. Based on the CDR3 plus reference TRBV7-9 and TRBJ1-2, the full variable domain is DTGVSQNPRHKITKRGQNVTFRCDPISEHNRLYWYRQTLGQGPEFLTYFQNEAQLEKSRLLSDRFSAERPKGSFSTLEIQRTEQGDSAMYLCASSSRDRFDGYTFGSGTRLTVV.

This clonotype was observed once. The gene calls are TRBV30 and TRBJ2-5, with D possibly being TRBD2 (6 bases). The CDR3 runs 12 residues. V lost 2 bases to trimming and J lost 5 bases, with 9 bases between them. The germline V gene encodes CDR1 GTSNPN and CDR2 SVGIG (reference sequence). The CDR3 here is CAWSSGVETQYF. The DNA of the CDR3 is TGTGCCTGGAGTTCGGGAGTGGAGACCCAGTACTTC.

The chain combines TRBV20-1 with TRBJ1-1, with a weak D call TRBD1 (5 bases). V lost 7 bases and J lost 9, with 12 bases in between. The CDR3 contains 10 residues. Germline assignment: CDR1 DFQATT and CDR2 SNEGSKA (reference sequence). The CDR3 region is CSVSAGKAFF. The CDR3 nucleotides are TGCAGTGTATCGGCAGGGAAAGCTTTCTTT.